This T cell receptor beta chain was captured in a study of blood T cell repertoires in COVID-19 (dated by TCRdb to 2018 to 2020). Notes on the research overall: Collaborator samples came from the United States, Italy and Spain and covered acute and convalescent phases of COVID-19. The material from the prospective study consisted of cDNA or gDNA derived from T cells, B-cell-depleted T cells, or PBMCs. Subjects who had been exposed to COVID-19, were actively infected with it, or had recovered from it provided the deeply sampled blood TCRbeta repertoires that made up the dataset. A freely available public database, intended as a resource for researchers studying the immune response to SARS-CoV-2, is where the repertoires were released. The samples were drawn from the first 160 participants of the ongoing ImmuneRACE study and from under 1,500 subjects provided by 6 global collaborators. Sample metadata almost always included a de-identified subject ID, COVID-19 status, age in years and sex. Where available, HLA class I and class II types were taken from metadata supplied by the sample provider and were not determined by assay-based typing. Study-level results and caveats: How much clinical and demographic metadata was included differed by source and by participant, and the metadata was provided uncurated.

In Seattle, one collaborating source enrolled patients while the infection was active and tracked those patients longitudinally over the course of disease. Whole blood was collected in K2EDTA tubes by collaborating institutions according to the institutions' own protocols. For TCRbeta analysis, collaborators shipped samples as frozen whole blood, isolated PBMCs, or DNA extracted from either of those sample types. Its CDR3 holds 16 amino acids, cysteine through phenylalanine. Solely the CDR3 DNA is kept, with 48 bases framed from the first base. A distance of 19 bases separates the germline ends of V and J, which lose 9 bases and 2 bases respectively. CDR1 is given as LNHDA and CDR2 as SQIVND, both from the germline V gene (reference sequence). TCRbeta CDR3 regions were amplified from genomic DNA by means of the immunoSEQ Assay, a bias-controlled multiplex PCR. From the authors' description of their analysis: Nucleated cell counts per sample were estimated from amplification of reference gene primers within the assay. Sequence reads were collapsed and filtered to measure the absolute abundance of every unique TCRbeta CDR3 rearrangement. For each sample, productive Simpson clonality was calculated as the square root of Simpson's diversity index over productive rearrangements. Imported from immuneACCESS, the table was reduced by TCRdb to in-frame sequences with V and J called. These copies leave out some clones; in studies compared against another copy, an unresolved V gene accounts for under half, and the cause of the remainder is not known. The V and J calls and clone size were taken over from that table, and D and trimming were inferred from the DNA. A total of roughly 52,000 clones appear in this sample, approximately 88% of them only once. The ten largest clones add up to more than 3% of the sample.

Only one count was recorded for this clone. The specificity of this receptor is unknown. No much larger clone is present one base from it, and per-base qualities are unavailable. The chain is made from TRBV19 and TRBJ2-2, with TRBD1 perhaps the D gene, on 7 matching bases. The clonotype comes from a man aged 40-49 years with COVID-19, enrolled during active disease. The sequencing sample was made of peripheral blood. The CDR3 here reads CASLNLRGVNTGELFF. The DNA sequence follows: TGTGCCAGCCTCAACCTCAGGGGGGTCAACACCGGGGAGCTGTTTTTT.